This TCR beta chain was recovered during a study of somatic mutations in cytotoxic T cells in rheumatoid arthritis. As for the study in general: Nearly 100% purity was obtained when some V beta antibody-stained T-cell populations were flow-sorted; these included V beta1+ cells sequenced for TCRB.

Overall study findings and caveats: Rheumatoid arthritis patients showed slight TRBV07 underrepresentation, and this was not adjusted for multiple comparisons. Increasing age coincided with elevated CD8+ clonality among rheumatoid arthritis patients, though not among healthy controls. Exceedance of 20% of CD8+ cells by the largest CD8+ clone occurred in about an eighth of the roughly 65 patients.

On this clone itself: Its antigen is as yet unknown.

CDR3 length: 12 residues. Trimming took 3 bases from V and 3 from J, leaving 7 bases between them. Germline-derived CDR1 and CDR2 are SGDLS and YYNGEE. Sequencing used immunoSEQ multiplex PCR; TCRdb keeps in-frame clones, though not all of them. In the table there are some 26,000 clones, more than 75% of which are singletons. The sequenced sample was CD8+ T cells sorted from blood. The TCR sequence derives from a man aged 45 to 65 in good health. The chain employs TRBV9 and TRBJ2-7; D gene uncertain. The CDR3 region is CASSAGYYEQYF. The CDR3 region has the DNA TGTGCCAGCAGCGCGGGCTACTACGAGCAGTACTTC.